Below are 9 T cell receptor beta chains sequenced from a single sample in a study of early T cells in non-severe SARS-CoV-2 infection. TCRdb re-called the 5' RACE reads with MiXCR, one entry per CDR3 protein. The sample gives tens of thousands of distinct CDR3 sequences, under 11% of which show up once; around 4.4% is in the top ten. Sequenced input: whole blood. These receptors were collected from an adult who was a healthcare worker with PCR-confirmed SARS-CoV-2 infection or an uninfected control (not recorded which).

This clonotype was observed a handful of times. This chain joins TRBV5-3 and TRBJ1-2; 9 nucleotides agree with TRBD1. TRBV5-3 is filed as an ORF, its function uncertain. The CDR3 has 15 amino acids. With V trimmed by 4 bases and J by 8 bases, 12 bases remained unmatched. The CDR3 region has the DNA TGTGCCAGAAGCGGGGGATACGGGACAGGGCGAGGCTACACCTTC. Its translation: CARSGGYGTGRGYTF.

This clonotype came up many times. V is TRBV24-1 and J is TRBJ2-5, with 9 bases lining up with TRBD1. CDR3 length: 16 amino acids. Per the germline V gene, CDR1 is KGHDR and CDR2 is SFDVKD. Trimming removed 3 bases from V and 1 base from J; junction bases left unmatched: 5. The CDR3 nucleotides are TGTGCCACCAGTGATGGGACAGGGCCCTTCCAAGAGACCCAGTACTTC. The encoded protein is CATSDGTGPFQETQYF.

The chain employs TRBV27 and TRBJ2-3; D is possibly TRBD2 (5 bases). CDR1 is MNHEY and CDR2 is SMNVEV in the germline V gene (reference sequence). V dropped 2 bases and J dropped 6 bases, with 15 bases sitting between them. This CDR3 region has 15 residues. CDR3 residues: CASSLVASLVDTQYF. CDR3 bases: TGTGCCAGCAGTTTAGTAGCGAGCTTGGTGGATACGCAGTATTTT.

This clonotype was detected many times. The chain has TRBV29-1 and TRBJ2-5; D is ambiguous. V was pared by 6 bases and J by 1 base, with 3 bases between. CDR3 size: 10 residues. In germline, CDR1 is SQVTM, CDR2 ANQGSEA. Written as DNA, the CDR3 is TGCAGCGTCGGCCAAGAGACCCAGTACTTC. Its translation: CSVGQETQYF.

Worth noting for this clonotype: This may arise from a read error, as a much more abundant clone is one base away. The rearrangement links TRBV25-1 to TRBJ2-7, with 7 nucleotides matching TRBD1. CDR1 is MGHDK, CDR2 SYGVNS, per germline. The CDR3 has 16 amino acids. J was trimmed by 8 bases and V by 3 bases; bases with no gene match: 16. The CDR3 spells CASSEPGTVRIYKQYF. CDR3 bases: TGTGCCAGCAGTGAGCCCGGGACAGTAAGAATTTACAAGCAGTACTTC.

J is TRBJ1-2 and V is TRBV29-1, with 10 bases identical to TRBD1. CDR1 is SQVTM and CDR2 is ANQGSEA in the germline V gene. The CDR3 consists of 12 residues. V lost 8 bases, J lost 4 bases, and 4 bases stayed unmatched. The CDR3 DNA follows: TGCAGCAGCCGGGACAGGGGCTATGGCTACACCTTC. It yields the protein CSSRDRGYGYTF.

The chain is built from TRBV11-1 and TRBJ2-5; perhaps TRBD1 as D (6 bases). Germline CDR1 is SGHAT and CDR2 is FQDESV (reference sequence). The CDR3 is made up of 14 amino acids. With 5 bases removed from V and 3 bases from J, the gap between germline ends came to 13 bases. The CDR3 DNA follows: TGTGCCAGCAGCCTTTACAGGGTGAAAGAGACCCAGTACTTC. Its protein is CASSLYRVKETQYF.

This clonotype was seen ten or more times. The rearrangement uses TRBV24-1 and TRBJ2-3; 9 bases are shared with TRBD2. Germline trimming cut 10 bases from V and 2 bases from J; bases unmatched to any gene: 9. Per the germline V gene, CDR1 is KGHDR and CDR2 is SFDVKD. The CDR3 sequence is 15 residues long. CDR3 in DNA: TGTGCCACGGCTGCTAGCGGGGAGAACACAGATACGCAGTATTTT. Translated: CATAASGENTDTQYF.

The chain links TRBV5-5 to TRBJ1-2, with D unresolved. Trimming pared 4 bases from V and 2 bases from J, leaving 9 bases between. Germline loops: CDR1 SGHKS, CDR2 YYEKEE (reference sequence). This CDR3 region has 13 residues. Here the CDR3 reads CASSTDANYGYTF. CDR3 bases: TGTGCCAGCAGCACGGACGCCAACTATGGCTACACCTTC.